The rows below give T cell receptor beta chains drawn from one sample of a study of response to subunit inactivated influenza vaccine. Each CDR3 protein gets one entry after TCRdb re-called the RT-PCR reads with MiXCR. The sample has hundreds of thousands of distinct CDR3 sequences, roughly 27% seen once. The source was CD4+ T cells sorted from PBMCs, collected roughly 5 days after vaccination. The receptor set was obtained from a man between 45 and 60 years old who received an inactivated influenza vaccine. The conserved cysteine and the conserved F or W are not part of the CDR3 here.

j_call v_call cdr3_aa
TRBJ1-4 TRBV4-1 ASSQDRAGEKLF
TRBJ2-1 TRBV20-1 SAGATGSSYNEQF
TRBJ2-1 TRBV9 ASSVLTAGNEQF
TRBJ2-7 TRBV28 ASRPIPGTYEQY
TRBJ1-5 TRBV20-1 SASTDSNQPQH
TRBJ2-3 TRBV7-2 ASSFTSGASTDTQY
TRBJ2-1 TRBV20-1 SARHIRGGHSSYNEQF
TRBJ1-1 TRBV5-1 ASSLGQGMNTEAF
TRBJ1-5 TRBV3-1 ASSHTEGNQPQH
TRBJ2-7 TRBV29-1 SVRGLAASYEQY
TRBJ1-1 TRBV18 ASSPQISDTEAF
TRBJ2-5 TRBV7-9 ASSLIQGGETQY
TRBJ1-6 TRBV10-1 ASRADRGNSPLH
TRBJ2-2 TRBV6-1 ASSKRQGRTGELF
TRBJ1-4 TRBV10-3 ATSGKVNEKLF
TRBJ2-1 TRBV7-2 ASSLGAASRAAEQF
TRBJ2-2 TRBV5-1 ASSSGHTGTGELF
TRBJ2-3 TRBV11-3 ASSHRADTQY
TRBJ2-2 TRBV4-3 ASSQESGRAPGELF
TRBJ2-3 TRBV21-1 ASSWKCEASGSSTDTQY
TRBJ2-5 TRBV6-2/TRBV6-3 ASKRLQGTETQY
TRBJ2-7 TRBV20-1 SARARTAPYEQY
TRBJ2-3 TRBV10-3 AIAVRGEGDTQY
TRBJ2-5 TRBV10-3 AISEYQETQY
TRBJ2-3 TRBV20-1 SAETGVYSTDTQY
TRBJ2-3 TRBV7-2 ASSLDRGRGDTQY
TRBJ2-5 TRBV29-1 SVGVTGRQETQY
TRBJ2-1 TRBV29-1 SVSTSGSYNEQF
TRBJ2-7 TRBV5-1 ASSLAGLAGYEQY
TRBJ1-5 TRBV20-1 SARVPNQPQH
TRBJ2-6 TRBV24-1 ATSDISGANVLT
TRBJ2-7 TRBV7-2 ASSFDSGLAGTVRQY
TRBJ2-1 TRBV20-1 SASWRQGDIGQF
TRBJ1-2 TRBV4-1 ASSQEAGRTNYGYT
TRBJ2-1 TRBV10-3 AISALATNEQF
TRBJ2-5 TRBV30 AWSDKRSFQETQY
TRBJ2-1 TRBV19 ASGVVAGYNEQF
TRBJ2-1 TRBV10-3 AISESFVGRSYNEQF
TRBJ2-4 TRBV5-1 ASSQGLVTEEAQY
TRBJ1-1 TRBV29-1 SVEEAGSEAF
TRBJ2-5 TRBV18 ASSPGPRKETQY
TRBJ2-1 TRBV12-3/TRBV12-4 ASSFKERFHEQF
TRBJ2-3 TRBV20-1 SASRDRGLFTQY
TRBJ2-7 TRBV5-6 ASTLVGRGENEQY
TRBJ1-1 TRBV20-1 SARGGEGPEAF
TRBJ1-5 TRBV12-5 ASGDNQPQH
TRBJ1-3 TRBV20-1 SARDSDSPGNTIY
TRBJ2-1 TRBV20-1 SAREILAGYNEQF
TRBJ1-2 TRBV4-2 ASSLRTAQANYGYT
TRBJ2-1 TRBV5-1 ASSLARLAGYNEQF
TRBJ1-1 TRBV6-6 ASRKGGTEAF
TRBJ2-3 TRBV20-1 SARALGGTQY
TRBJ2-3 TRBV11-1 ASSSPSGFSTGTDTQY
TRBJ2-1 TRBV20-1 SAARVGATPERPF
TRBJ2-1 TRBV20-1 SARTSGREYNEQF
TRBJ2-7 TRBV10-3 AIRGLARSYEQY
TRBJ2-3 TRBV28 ALAGGGAGTDTQY
TRBJ2-7 TRBV7-2 ASSLENYEQY
TRBJ2-7 TRBV30 AWSLLGLAGYEQY
TRBJ1-5 TRBV7-9 ASSLSGQGGQPQH